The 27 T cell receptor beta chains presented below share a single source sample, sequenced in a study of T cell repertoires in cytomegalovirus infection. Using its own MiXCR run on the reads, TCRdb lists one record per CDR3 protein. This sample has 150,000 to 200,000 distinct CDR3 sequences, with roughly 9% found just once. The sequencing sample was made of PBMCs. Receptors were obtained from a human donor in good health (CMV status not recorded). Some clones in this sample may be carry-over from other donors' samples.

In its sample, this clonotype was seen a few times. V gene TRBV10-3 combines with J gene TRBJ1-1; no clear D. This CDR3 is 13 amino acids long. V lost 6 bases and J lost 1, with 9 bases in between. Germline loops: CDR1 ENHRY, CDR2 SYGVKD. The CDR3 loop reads CAISLGKNTEAFF. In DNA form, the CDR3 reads TGTGCCATCAGCCTGGGGAAGAACACTGAAGCTTTCTTT.

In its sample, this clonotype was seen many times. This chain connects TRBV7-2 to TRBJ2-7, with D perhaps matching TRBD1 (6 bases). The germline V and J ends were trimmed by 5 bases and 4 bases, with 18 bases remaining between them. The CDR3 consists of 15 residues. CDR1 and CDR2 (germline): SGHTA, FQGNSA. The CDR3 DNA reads TGTGCCAGCAGCCCCATGGTGGCAGGGGCTTACGAGCAGTACTTC. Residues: CASSPMVAGAYEQYF.

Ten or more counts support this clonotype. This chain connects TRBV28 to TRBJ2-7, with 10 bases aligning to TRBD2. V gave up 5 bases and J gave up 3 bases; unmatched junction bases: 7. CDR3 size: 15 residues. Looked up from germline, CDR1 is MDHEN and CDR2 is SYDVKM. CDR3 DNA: TGTGCCAGCAGTGGGGGACTAGCGAGAGTCTACGAGCAGTACTTC. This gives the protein CASSGGLARVYEQYF.

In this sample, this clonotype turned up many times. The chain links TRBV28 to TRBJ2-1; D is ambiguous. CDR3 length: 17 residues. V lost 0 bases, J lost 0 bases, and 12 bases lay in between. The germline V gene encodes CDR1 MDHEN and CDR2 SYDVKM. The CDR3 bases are TGTGCCAGCAGTTTATGGGAGCCCCACCGCTCCTACAATGAGCAGTTCTTC. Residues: CASSLWEPHRSYNEQFF. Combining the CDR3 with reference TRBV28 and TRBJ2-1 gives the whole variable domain DVKVTQSSRYLVKRTGEKVFLECVQDMDHENMFWYRQDPGLGLRLIYFSYDVKMKEKGDIPEGYSVSREKKERFSLILESASTNQTSMYLCASSLWEPHRSYNEQFFGPGTRLTVL.

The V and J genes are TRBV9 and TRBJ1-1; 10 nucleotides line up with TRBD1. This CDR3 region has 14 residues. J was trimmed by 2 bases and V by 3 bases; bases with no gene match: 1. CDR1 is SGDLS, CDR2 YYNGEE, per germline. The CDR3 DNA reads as TGTGCCAGCAGCGGGGACAGGGGCAACACTGAAGCTTTCTTT. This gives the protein CASSGDRGNTEAFF.

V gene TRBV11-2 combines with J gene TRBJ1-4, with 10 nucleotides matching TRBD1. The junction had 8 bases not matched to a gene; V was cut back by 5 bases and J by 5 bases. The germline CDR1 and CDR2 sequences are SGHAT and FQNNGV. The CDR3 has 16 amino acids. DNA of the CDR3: TGTGCCAGCAGCACTGGACAGGGGGGGGCGAATGAAAAACTGTTTTTT. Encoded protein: CASSTGQGGANEKLFF.

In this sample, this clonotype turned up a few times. The chain's CDR3 is CASTLTGVADEQYF. CDR3 nucleotides: TGTGCCAGCACCTTGACAGGGGTCGCGGACGAGCAGTACTTC. The J gene is TRBJ2-7, the V gene TRBV2, with 8 positions matching TRBD1. This CDR3 region has 14 residues. Germline trimming cut 7 bases from V and 5 bases from J; bases unmatched to any gene: 10. Germline CDR1 is SNHLY and CDR2 is FYNNEI.

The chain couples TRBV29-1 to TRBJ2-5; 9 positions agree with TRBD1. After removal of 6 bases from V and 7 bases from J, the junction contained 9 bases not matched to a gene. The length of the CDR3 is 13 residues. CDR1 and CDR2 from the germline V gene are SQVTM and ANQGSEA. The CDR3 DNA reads TGCAGCGTCGGTACAGGGGGCCTCCGGACCCAGTACTTC. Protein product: CSVGTGGLRTQYF.

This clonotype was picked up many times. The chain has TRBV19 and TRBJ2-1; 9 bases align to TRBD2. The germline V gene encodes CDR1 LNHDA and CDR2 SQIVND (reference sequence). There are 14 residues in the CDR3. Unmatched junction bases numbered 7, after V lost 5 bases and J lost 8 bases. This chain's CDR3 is CASSLGLAVHEQFF. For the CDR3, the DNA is TGTGCCAGTAGTTTGGGACTAGCTGTCCATGAGCAGTTCTTC.

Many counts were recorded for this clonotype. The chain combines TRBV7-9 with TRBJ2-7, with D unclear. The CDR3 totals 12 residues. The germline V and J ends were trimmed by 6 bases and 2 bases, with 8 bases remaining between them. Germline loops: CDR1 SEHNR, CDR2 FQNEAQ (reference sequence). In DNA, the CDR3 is TGTGCCAGCAGTGACGGTACCTACGAGCAGTACTTC. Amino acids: CASSDGTYEQYF.

The CDR3 reads CSPGTTEEAFF. The DNA of the CDR3 is TGCAGCCCGGGGACTACGGAGGAAGCTTTCTTT. This chain connects TRBV29-1 to TRBJ1-1; TRBD1 might be the D (5 bases). CDR1 and CDR2 (germline): SQVTM, ANQGSEA. Between the trimmed V and J ends, which lost 8 bases and 8 bases, there was a span of 15 bases. This CDR3 is built from 11 residues.

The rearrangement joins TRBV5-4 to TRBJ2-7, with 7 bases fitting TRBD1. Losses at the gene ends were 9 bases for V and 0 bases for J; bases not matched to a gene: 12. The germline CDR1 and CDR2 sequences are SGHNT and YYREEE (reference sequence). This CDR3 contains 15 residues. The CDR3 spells CATKKSQGPSYEQYF. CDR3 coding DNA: TGTGCCACAAAGAAATCACAGGGGCCCTCCTACGAGCAGTACTTC.

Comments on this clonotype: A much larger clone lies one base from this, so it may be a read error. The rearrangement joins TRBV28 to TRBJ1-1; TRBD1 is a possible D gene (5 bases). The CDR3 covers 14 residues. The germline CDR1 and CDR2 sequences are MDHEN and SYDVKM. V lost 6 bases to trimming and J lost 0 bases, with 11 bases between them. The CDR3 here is CASRTTAMNTEAFF. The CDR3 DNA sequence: TGTGCCAGCAGGACGACAGCGATGAACACTGAAGCTTTCTTT.

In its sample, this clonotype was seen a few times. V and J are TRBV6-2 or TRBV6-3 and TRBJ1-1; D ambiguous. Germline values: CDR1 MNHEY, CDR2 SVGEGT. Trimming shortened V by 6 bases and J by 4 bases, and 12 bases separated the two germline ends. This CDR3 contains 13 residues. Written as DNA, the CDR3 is TGTGCCAGCAGCCCGCCTTACAGCACTGAAGCTTTCTTT. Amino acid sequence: CASSPPYSTEAFF.

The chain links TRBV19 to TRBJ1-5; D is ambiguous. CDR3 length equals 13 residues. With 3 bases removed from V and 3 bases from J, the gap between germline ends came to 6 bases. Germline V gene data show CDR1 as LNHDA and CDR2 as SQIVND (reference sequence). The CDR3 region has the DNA TGTGCCAGTAGTATTCAATTCAATCAGCCCCAGCATTTT. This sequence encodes CASSIQFNQPQHF.

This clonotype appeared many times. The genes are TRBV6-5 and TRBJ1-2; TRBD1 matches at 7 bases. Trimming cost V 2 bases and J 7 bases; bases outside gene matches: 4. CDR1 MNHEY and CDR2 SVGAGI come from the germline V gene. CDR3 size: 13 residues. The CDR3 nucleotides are TGTGCCAGCAGTTACCCTACAGGGGCTGGCTACACCTTC. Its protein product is CASSYPTGAGYTF.

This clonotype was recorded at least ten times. The CDR3 spells CASTLRQIINTEAFF. The CDR3 DNA reads TGTGCCAGCACTTTAAGACAGATCATTAACACTGAAGCTTTCTTT. V gene TRBV7-2 combines with J gene TRBJ1-1, with D possibly matching TRBD1 (5 bases). The CDR3 spans 15 residues. CDR1 and CDR2 (germline): SGHTA, FQGNSA. The germline V and J ends were trimmed by 7 bases and 2 bases, with 17 bases remaining between them.

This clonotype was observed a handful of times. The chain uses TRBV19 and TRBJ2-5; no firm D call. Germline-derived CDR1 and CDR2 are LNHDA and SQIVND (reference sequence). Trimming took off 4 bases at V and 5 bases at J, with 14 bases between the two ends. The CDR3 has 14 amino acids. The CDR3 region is CASSTGVGYETQYF. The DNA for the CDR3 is TGTGCCAGTAGTACCGGCGTTGGCTACGAGACCCAGTACTTC.

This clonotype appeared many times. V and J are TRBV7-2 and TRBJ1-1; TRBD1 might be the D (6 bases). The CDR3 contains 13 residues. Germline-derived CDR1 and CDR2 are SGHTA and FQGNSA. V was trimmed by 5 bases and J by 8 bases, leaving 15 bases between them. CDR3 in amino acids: CASSPRRTEEAFF. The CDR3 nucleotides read TGTGCCAGCAGCCCCCGCCGGACAGAAGAAGCTTTCTTT. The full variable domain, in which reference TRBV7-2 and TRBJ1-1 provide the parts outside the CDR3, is GAGVSQSPSNKVTEKGKDVELRCDPISGHTALYWYRQSLGQGLEFLIYFQGNSAPDKSGLPSDRFSAERTGGSVSTLTIQRTQQEDSAVYLCASSPRRTEEAFFGQGTRLTVV.

CDR3 sequence reads: CAFSPGRDYEQYF. The CDR3, as DNA: TGTGCCTTCTCCCCCGGCCGAGACTACGAGCAGTACTTC. The V call is TRBV28, the J call TRBJ2-7; D gene ambiguous. With 11 bases removed from V and 3 bases from J, the gap between germline ends came to 17 bases. CDR1 and CDR2 (germline): MDHEN, SYDVKM. The length of the CDR3 is 13 residues.

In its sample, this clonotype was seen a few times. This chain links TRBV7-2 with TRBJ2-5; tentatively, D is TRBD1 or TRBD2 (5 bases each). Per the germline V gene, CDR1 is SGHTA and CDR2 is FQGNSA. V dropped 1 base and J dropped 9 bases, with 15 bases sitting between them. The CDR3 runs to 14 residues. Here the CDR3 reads CASSLVGPPMAQYF. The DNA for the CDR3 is TGTGCCAGCAGCTTAGTGGGACCCCCTATGGCCCAGTACTTC.

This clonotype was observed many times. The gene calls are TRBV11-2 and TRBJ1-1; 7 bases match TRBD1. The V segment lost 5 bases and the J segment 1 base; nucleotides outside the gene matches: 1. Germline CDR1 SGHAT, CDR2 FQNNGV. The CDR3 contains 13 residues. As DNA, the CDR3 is TGTGCCAGCAGCCGACAGGGGAACACTGAAGCTTTCTTT. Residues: CASSRQGNTEAFF.

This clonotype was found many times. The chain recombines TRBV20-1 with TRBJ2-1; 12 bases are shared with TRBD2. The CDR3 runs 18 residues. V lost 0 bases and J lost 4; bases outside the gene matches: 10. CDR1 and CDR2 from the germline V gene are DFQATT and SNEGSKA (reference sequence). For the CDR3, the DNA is TGCAGTGCTAGAGATCAGCTAGCGGGAGGGCCGCGATACAATGAGCAGTTCTTC. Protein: CSARDQLAGGPRYNEQFF.

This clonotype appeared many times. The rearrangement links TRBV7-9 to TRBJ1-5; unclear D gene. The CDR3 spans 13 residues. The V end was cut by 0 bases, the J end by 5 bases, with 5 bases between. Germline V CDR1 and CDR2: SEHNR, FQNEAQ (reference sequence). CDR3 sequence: CASSLAQYQPQHF. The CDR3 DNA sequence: TGTGCCAGCAGCTTAGCCCAGTATCAGCCCCAGCATTTT.

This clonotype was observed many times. The CDR3 protein is CSASTGNRGAFF. The CDR3 DNA sequence: TGCAGCGCCTCTACGGGGAACAGGGGAGCTTTCTTT. V is TRBV29-1 and J is TRBJ1-1; 7 bases are shared with TRBD1. The CDR3 is made up of 12 amino acids. Trimming at V came to 7 bases and at J to 10 bases, leaving 12 bases not matched to a gene. Germline V gives CDR1 SQVTM, CDR2 ANQGSEA.

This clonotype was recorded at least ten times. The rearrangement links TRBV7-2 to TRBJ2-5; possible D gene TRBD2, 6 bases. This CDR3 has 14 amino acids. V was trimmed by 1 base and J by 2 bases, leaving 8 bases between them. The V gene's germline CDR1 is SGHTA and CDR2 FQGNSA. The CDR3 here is CASSLGGRQETQYF. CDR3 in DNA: TGTGCCAGCAGCTTAGGAGGGAGGCAAGAGACCCAGTACTTC.

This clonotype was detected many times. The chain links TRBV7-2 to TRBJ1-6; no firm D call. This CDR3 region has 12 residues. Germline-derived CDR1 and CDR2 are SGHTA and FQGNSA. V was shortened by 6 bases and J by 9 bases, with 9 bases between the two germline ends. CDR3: CASSLAGSPLHF. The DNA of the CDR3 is TGTGCCAGCAGTCTGGCGGGTTCACCCCTCCACTTT.